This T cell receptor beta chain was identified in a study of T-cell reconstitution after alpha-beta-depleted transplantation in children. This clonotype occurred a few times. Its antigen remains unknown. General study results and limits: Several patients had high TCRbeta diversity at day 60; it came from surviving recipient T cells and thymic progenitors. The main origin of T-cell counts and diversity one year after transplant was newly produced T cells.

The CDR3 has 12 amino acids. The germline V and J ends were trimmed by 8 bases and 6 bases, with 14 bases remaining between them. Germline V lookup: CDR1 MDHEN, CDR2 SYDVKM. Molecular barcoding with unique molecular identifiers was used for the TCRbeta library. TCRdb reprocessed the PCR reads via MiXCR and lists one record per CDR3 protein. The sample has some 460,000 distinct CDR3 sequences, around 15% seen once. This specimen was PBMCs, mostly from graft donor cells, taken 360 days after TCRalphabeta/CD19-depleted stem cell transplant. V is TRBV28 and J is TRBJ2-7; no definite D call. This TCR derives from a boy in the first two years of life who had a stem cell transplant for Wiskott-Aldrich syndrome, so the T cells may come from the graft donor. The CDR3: CASALSGREQYF. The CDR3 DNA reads TGTGCCAGCGCACTCTCCGGGCGCGAGCAGTACTTC.